This T cell receptor (beta chain) was captured by sequencing in a study of radiotherapy plus CTLA-4 blockade in lung cancer. Study in general: Overall, 15% to 20% of patients showed an objective response, while roughly 28% attained disease control. General study findings and limits: Strongest reported response predictors: early blood clone changes and post-radiation interferon-beta.

V lost 3 bases to trimming and J lost 0 bases; unmatched junction nucleotides: 1. CDR3 length: 15 amino acids. Looked up from germline, CDR1 is GTSNPN and CDR2 is SVGIG (reference sequence). Method: immunoSEQ multiplex PCR; TCRdb's copy keeps in-frame clones and lacks some. Of tens of thousands of clones listed, roughly 86% are singletons. This clone was detected only once. Its antigen is unidentified. This rearrangement joins TRBV30 to TRBJ2-5; 13 bases align to TRBD2. The sample in question was peripheral blood, obtained from a patient treated with radiotherapy plus ipilimumab. This receptor was obtained from a human donor with non-small cell lung cancer whose response to radiotherapy plus ipilimumab could not be evaluated. The CDR3 region has the DNA TGTGCCTGGAGGGGACTAGCGGGGTACCAAGAGACCCAGTACTTC. Translated, it gives CAWRGLAGYQETQYF.